This T cell receptor beta chain was recorded in a study of blood T cell repertoires in COVID-19. This clone was picked up a small number of times. The protocol was immunoSEQ multiplex PCR, while the TCRdb copy is restricted to in-frame clones and leaves out a portion. Counted here are approximately 210,000 clones, around 91% occurring once; the ten biggest clones make up about 5%. Germline values: CDR1 SQVTM, CDR2 ANQGSEA. The length of the CDR3 is 13 residues. The V and J ends lost 0 bases and 8 bases respectively, with 13 bases between them. The material sequenced was peripheral blood. The clonotype originates from a woman aged 40 to 55 with acute or convalescent COVID-19. The rearrangement uses TRBV29-1 and TRBJ1-1; TRBD1 might be the D (5 bases). CDR3 nucleotides: TGCAGCGTTGAAGATATGCAGGGTGTCGAAGCTTTCTTT. This encodes CSVEDMQGVEAFF.